The TCR beta chain under discussion was sequenced for a study of blood T cell repertoires in COVID-19. Study information: Whether acute or convalescent, the COVID-19 samples came from the United States, Italy and Spain. T cells, B-cell-depleted T cells, or PBMCs provided the cDNA or gDNA that served as material.

In the original workflow: Estimation of nucleated cell counts relied on the amplification of reference gene primers. Sequenced by immunoSEQ multiplex PCR; TCRdb stores in-frame clones only, minus some. The V and J calls and clone size come from that table; D and trimming were worked out from the DNA. This sample carries about 270,000 clones, around 82% of them seen once, and the ten largest clones take 9.4%. Sequencing input: peripheral blood. The receptor comes from a woman aged 50 to 60 who had recovered from COVID-19.

In DNA, the CDR3 is TGTGCCAGCAGGGACAGGGTTATCTATGGCTACACCTTC. This sequence encodes CASRDRVIYGYTF. The rearrangement uses TRBV28 and TRBJ1-2; 8 bases are a match to TRBD1. With V trimmed by 6 bases and J by 4 bases, 4 bases remained unmatched. Looked up from germline, CDR1 is MDHEN and CDR2 is SYDVKM. The CDR3 is 13 amino acids.